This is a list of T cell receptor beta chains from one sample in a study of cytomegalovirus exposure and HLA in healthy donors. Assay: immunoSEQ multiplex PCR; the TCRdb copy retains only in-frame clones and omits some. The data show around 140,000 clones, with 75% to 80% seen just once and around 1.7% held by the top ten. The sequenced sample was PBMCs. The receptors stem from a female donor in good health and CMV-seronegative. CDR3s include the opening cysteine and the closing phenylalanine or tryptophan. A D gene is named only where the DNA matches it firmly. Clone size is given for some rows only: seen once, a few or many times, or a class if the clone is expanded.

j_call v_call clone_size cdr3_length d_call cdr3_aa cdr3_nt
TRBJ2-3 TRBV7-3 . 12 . CASSLRPDTQYF TGTGCCAGCAGCTTAAGGCCAGATACGCAGTATTTT
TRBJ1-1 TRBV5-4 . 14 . CASSLEEVDLQAFF TGTGCCAGCAGCTTAGAGGAGGTGGATTTACAAGCTTTCTTT
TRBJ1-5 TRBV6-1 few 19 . CASSEELGSGTLSNQPQHF TGTGCCAGCAGTGAAGAGTTGGGAAGTGGGACTTTGAGTAATCAGCCCCAGCATTTT
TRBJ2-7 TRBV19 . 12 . CASNQGINEQYF TGTGCCAGTAATCAGGGAATCAACGAGCAGTACTTC
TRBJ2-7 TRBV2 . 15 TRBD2 CASSEDLAGGREQYF TGTGCCAGCAGTGAAGACCTAGCGGGAGGGCGAGAGCAGTACTTC
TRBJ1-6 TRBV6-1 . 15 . CASSTSGTTNSPLHF TGTGCCAGCAGTACATCCGGGACAACTAATTCACCCCTCCACTTT
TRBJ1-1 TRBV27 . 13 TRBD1 CASRRQGRPEAFF TGTGCCAGCAGGCGACAGGGGAGACCTGAAGCTTTCTTT
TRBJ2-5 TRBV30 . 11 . CAWSAGETQYF TGTGCCTGGAGTGCAGGGGAGACCCAGTACTTC
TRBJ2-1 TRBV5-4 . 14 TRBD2 CASSFQGGPTEQFF TGTGCCAGCAGCTTTCAGGGAGGGCCCACTGAGCAGTTCTTC
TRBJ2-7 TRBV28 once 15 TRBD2 CASRGTSGSSYEQYF TGTGCCAGCAGGGGGACTAGCGGGAGCTCCTACGAGCAGTACTTC
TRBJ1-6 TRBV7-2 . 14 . CASSSDIPNSPLHF TGTGCCAGCAGTTCAGACATCCCTAATTCACCCCTCCACTTT
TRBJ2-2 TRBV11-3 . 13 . CASSQRVPGELFF TGTGCCAGCAGCCAGCGGGTCCCCGGGGAGCTGTTTTTT
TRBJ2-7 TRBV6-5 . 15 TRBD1 CASSYSNRGSYEQYF TGTGCCAGCAGTTACTCGAACAGGGGCTCCTACGAGCAGTACTTC
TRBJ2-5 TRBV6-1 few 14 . CASSRDTKGETQYF TGTGCCAGCAGCCGGGACACGAAAGGGGAGACCCAGTACTTC
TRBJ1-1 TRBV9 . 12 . CASSVEETEAFF TGTGCCAGCAGCGTCGAGGAGACTGAAGCTTTCTTT
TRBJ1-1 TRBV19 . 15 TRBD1 CASSIRGDRNTEAFF TGTGCCAGTAGTATAAGGGGGGACAGAAACACTGAAGCTTTCTTT
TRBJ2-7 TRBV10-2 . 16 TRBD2 CASRLGTSGSINEQYF TGCGCCAGCAGACTGGGGACTAGCGGGAGTATCAACGAGCAGTACTTC
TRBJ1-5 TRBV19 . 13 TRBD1 CASSGQGSQPQHF TGTGCCAGTAGTGGACAGGGCAGTCAGCCCCAGCATTTT
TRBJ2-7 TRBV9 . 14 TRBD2 CASSVGGSSYEQYF TGTGCCAGCAGCGTAGGCGGGAGCTCCTACGAGCAGTACTTC
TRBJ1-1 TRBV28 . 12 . CASSGFHTEAFF TGTGCCAGCAGTGGCTTTCACACTGAAGCTTTCTTT
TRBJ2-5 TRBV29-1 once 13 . CSARGNGQETQYF TGCAGCGCGAGGGGGAATGGCCAAGAGACCCAGTACTTC
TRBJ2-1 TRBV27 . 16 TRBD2 CASSLSSGGADNEQFF TGTGCCAGCAGTTTATCGTCCGGGGGGGCGGACAATGAGCAGTTCTTC
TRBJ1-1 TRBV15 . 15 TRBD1 CATSRWTGGDTEAFF TGTGCCACCAGCAGATGGACAGGGGGCGACACTGAAGCTTTCTTT
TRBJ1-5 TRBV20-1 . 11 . CSARRGQPQHF TGCAGTGCTAGAAGAGGACAGCCCCAGCATTTT
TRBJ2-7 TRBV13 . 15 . CASSLWAQGSYEQYF TGTGCCAGCAGCTTATGGGCACAGGGATCCTACGAGCAGTACTTC
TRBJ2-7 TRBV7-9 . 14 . CASSLNRDAYEQYF TGTGCCAGCAGCTTAAACAGGGATGCCTACGAGCAGTACTTC
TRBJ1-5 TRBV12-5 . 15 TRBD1 CASGRSQGAGQPQHF TGTGCTAGTGGCCGGTCCCAGGGGGCGGGACAGCCCCAGCATTTT
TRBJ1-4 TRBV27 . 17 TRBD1 CASRPGTGQISNEKLFF TGTGCCAGCAGGCCCGGGACAGGTCAAATTAGTAATGAAAAACTGTTTTTT
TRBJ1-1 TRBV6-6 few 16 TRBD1 CASSFRDREPNTEAFF TGTGCCAGCAGTTTCCGGGACAGGGAACCGAACACTGAAGCTTTCTTT
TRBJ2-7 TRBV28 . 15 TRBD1 CASSLPGQGAYEQYF TGTGCCAGCAGTTTACCCGGACAGGGGGCATACGAGCAGTACTTC
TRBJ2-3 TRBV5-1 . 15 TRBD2 CASSQLAGVGDTQYF TGCGCCAGCAGCCAACTAGCGGGAGTTGGAGATACGCAGTATTTT
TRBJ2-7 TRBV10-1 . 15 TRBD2 CASSDPGLAGDEQYF TGCGCCAGCAGTGATCCGGGACTAGCGGGAGACGAGCAGTACTTC